Listed here are 6 T cell receptor beta chains from one sample, sequenced in a study of cytomegalovirus exposure and HLA in healthy donors (dated by TCRdb to 2016 to 2017). Library creation used the immunoSEQ multiplex PCR assay. A mixture of 60 forward primers for TCR Vbeta segments and 13 reverse primers for TCR Jbeta segments was used in the multiplex PCR. What TCRdb holds here is the immuneACCESS table cut down to in-frame rearrangements. Part of the clones is not present; checked against another copy, under half of the missing clones reflect an unresolved V gene, and the others are unexplained. Per the sample table, the count is 150,000 to 200,000 clones. The ten biggest clones cover 0.7% to 1% of the sample. Sequenced sample: PBMCs. Every receptor here comes from a woman between 18 and 29 years old in good health and CMV-seropositive.

This rearrangement joins TRBV4-1 to TRBJ1-2; D is undetermined. Trimming shortened V by 5 bases and J by 3 bases, and 10 bases separated the two germline ends. The CDR3 loop spans 13 amino acids. Germline CDR1 MGHRA, CDR2 YSYEKL. The CDR3 DNA is TGCGCCAGCAGCGAAACAGTAGACTATGGCTACACCTTC. Its protein is CASSETVDYGYTF.

The V and J genes are TRBV29-1 and TRBJ2-7, with a possible D match to TRBD1 (6 bases). The germline V and J ends were trimmed by 2 bases and 7 bases, with 15 bases remaining between them. Per germline, CDR1 SQVTM and CDR2 ANQGSEA. The CDR3 is 13 residues long. For the CDR3, the DNA is TGCAGCGTTGAACATGGCGGTAGGGGGGAGCAGTACTTC. It yields the protein CSVEHGGRGEQYF.

The chain carries TRBV5-1 and TRBJ1-1; 7 nucleotides align to TRBD1. The CDR3 extends over 14 amino acids. Germline V CDR1 and CDR2: SGHRS, YFSETQ. With 6 bases clipped from V and 5 bases from J, the junction kept 10 bases outside the gene matches. CDR3 DNA: TGCGCCAGCACCCCAAGGGGGCCTGATACTGAAGCTTTCTTT. Protein product: CASTPRGPDTEAFF.

As for this clone: The same CDR3 arises from other DNA sequences in this sample as well. The V call is TRBV12-5, the J call TRBJ2-5; D unresolved. Trimming removed 2 bases at V and 4 bases at J, with 2 bases between. Per the germline V gene, CDR1 is LGHNT and CDR2 is FRNRAP. CDR3 length equals 11 residues. Written as DNA, the CDR3 is TGTGCTAGTGGTTTGCTAGAGACCCAGTACTTC. This gives the protein CASGLLETQYF.

The CDR3 DNA reads TGCGCCAGCAGCTTGGGAGCGGGGGGGAACCAAGAGACCCAGTACTTC. Amino acids: CASSLGAGGNQETQYF. V gene TRBV5-1 combines with J gene TRBJ2-5; TRBD2 matches 10 bases. The CDR3 spans 16 residues. Germline loops: CDR1 SGHRS, CDR2 YFSETQ. V was pared by 0 bases and J by 0 bases, with 2 bases of the junction left unmatched. Supplemented by reference TRBV5-1 and TRBJ2-5, the full variable domain reads KAGVTQTPRYLIKTRGQQVTLSCSPISGHRSVSWYQQTPGQGLQFLFEYFSETQRNKGNFPGRFSGRQFSNSRSEMNVSTLELGDSALYLCASSLGAGGNQETQYFGPGTRLLVL.

The chain links TRBV5-5 to TRBJ2-5; D remains ambiguous. Germline values: CDR1 SGHKS, CDR2 YYEKEE (reference sequence). V dropped 0 bases and J dropped 5 bases, with 5 bases sitting between them. The CDR3 is 12 amino acids. CDR3 sequence: CASSLGLETQYF. CDR3 in DNA: TGTGCCAGCAGCTTGGGGCTCGAGACCCAGTACTTC. Complete variable domain (other parts from reference TRBV5-5 and TRBJ2-5): DAGVTQSPTHLIKTRGQQVTLRCSPISGHKSVSWYQQVLGQGPQFIFQYYEKEERGRGNFPDRFSARQFPNYSSELNVNALLLGDSALYLCASSLGLETQYFGPGTRLLVL.